The 22 T cell receptor beta chains in this list originate from one sample, sequenced in a study of blood T cell repertoires in COVID-19. Using immunoSEQ multiplex PCR, the repertoire was profiled, and TCRdb retains in-frame clones only, with some absent. The sample contains around 250,000 clones, around 83% of which appear only once. Sequenced sample: peripheral blood. The receptors derive from a young woman with acute or convalescent COVID-19.

The chain carries TRBV6-1 and TRBJ1-3, with 7 bases that match TRBD1. This CDR3 has 15 residues. The ends lost 5 bases at V and 4 bases at J; junction bases unmatched: 8. Germline V CDR1 and CDR2: MNHNS, SASEGT. CDR3 nucleotides: TGTGCCAGCAGTAATACAGGGGTATCCGGAAACACCATATATTTT. It specifies CASSNTGVSGNTIYF.

The genes are TRBV5-1 and TRBJ1-2; TRBD1 might be the D (5 bases). The germline CDR1 and CDR2 sequences are SGHRS and YFSETQ. Trimming pared 4 bases from V and 10 bases from J, leaving 20 bases between. This CDR3 region has 14 residues. The CDR3 region is CASSAGGDGYDYTF. The CDR3 nucleotides are TGCGCCAGCAGCGCCGGAGGGGATGGCTACGACTACACCTTC.

The chain has TRBV18 and TRBJ2-7; D gene uncertain. The CDR3 is 16 residues long. The V end lost 0 bases, the J end lost 0 bases, and 12 bases lay between the germline ends. The V gene's germline CDR1 is KGHSH and CDR2 LQKENI. CDR3 bases: TGTGCCAGCTCACCACCGGGCGCAGGTAGCTCCTACGAGCAGTACTTC. Encoded protein: CASSPPGAGSSYEQYF.

V and J are TRBV11-2 and TRBJ2-1, with 13 bases that match TRBD2. The CDR3 runs to 18 residues. After removal of 5 bases from V and 4 bases from J, the junction contained 11 bases not matched to a gene. CDR1 and CDR2 (germline): SGHAT, FQNNGV. The CDR3 DNA follows: TGTGCCAGCAGCGCCGGGACTAGCGGGACCAAAAGTTACAATGAGCAGTTCTTC. This sequence encodes CASSAGTSGTKSYNEQFF.

This clone was observed a few times. The chain uses TRBV6-2 or TRBV6-3 and TRBJ2-2, with 9 nucleotides matching TRBD2. The CDR3 is made up of 15 amino acids. V shed 4 bases, J shed 5 bases, and the junction held 5 bases outside the gene matches. Germline-derived CDR1 and CDR2 are MNHEY and SVGEGT. This CDR3 is CASSFEREATGELFF. The CDR3 region has the DNA TGTGCCAGCAGTTTTGAGCGGGAGGCAACCGGGGAGCTGTTTTTT.

This sequence joins TRBV6-2 or TRBV6-3 and TRBJ2-5; 9 nucleotides agree with TRBD2. The CDR3 covers 16 residues. Germline V CDR1 and CDR2: MNHEY, SVGEGT. Trimming at V came to 0 bases and at J to 4 bases, leaving 6 bases not matched to a gene. The CDR3 loop reads CASSYSSGRRGETQYF. The CDR3 DNA reads TGTGCCAGCAGTTACTCCAGCGGGAGGCGAGGAGAGACCCAGTACTTC.

The chain combines TRBV7-2 with TRBJ2-3, with D tentatively TRBD2 (6 bases). The CDR3 totals 13 residues. V lost 1 base to trimming and J lost 5 bases, with 7 bases between them. Germline values: CDR1 SGHTA, CDR2 FQGNSA. CDR3 nucleotides: TGTGCCAGCAGCTTAGGTAGCGGAGATACGCAGTATTTT. Translating it yields CASSLGSGDTQYF.

The chain uses TRBV7-2 and TRBJ2-2; D not resolved. CDR3 size: 12 residues. From germline, CDR1 is SGHTA and CDR2 FQGNSA. V shed 5 bases and J shed 5 bases, with 6 bases lying between them. CDR3 region: CASSPSTGELFF. The CDR3 nucleotides are TGTGCCAGCAGCCCGTCGACCGGGGAGCTGTTTTTT.

In its sample, this clone was seen a few times. V and J are TRBV6-6 and TRBJ1-1, with D possibly TRBD1 on 5 matching bases. V was shortened by 4 bases and J by 0 bases, with 15 bases between the two germline ends. The CDR3 extends over 16 amino acids. Germline CDR1 reads MNHNY; CDR2 reads SVGAGI (reference sequence). CDR3 amino acids: CASSSSTGLMNTEAFF. CDR3 DNA: TGTGCCAGCAGTTCCTCGACGGGACTAATGAACACTGAAGCTTTCTTT.

J is TRBJ1-2 and V is TRBV28; 9 bases are a match to TRBD1. Germline lookup yields CDR1 MDHEN and CDR2 SYDVKM. Losses at the gene ends were 6 bases for V and 0 bases for J; bases not matched to a gene: 11. The CDR3 runs 17 residues. The CDR3 protein is CASRRLTGGSANYGYTF. The DNA of the CDR3 is TGTGCCAGCAGGCGACTTACAGGGGGCTCAGCTAACTATGGCTACACCTTC.

The rearrangement uses TRBV29-1 and TRBJ2-2; D uncertain. CDR3 length: 13 amino acids. CDR1 and CDR2 from the germline V gene are SQVTM and ANQGSEA. Trimming stripped 3 bases from V and 1 base from J, with 6 bases between. Here the CDR3 reads CSVDRQNTGELFF. The CDR3, as DNA: TGCAGCGTTGACCGACAGAACACCGGGGAGCTGTTTTTT.

The chain combines TRBV10-3 with TRBJ1-1, with 7 bases that match TRBD1. The CDR3 consists of 13 residues. The germline V gene has CDR1 ENHRY and CDR2 SYGVKD. With V trimmed by 8 bases and J by 0 bases, 3 bases remained unmatched. For the CDR3, the DNA is TGTGCCATCCAGGGACAGTTGAACACTGAAGCTTTCTTT. This encodes CAIQGQLNTEAFF.

There are a few counts of this clone. The V and J genes are TRBV7-9 and TRBJ1-5; D uncertain. V was cut by 3 bases and J by 3 bases, with 12 bases left in between. The germline V gene has CDR1 SEHNR and CDR2 FQNEAQ (reference sequence). The CDR3 consists of 15 residues. The CDR3 loop reads CASSLGGGVNQPQHF. In DNA, the CDR3 is TGTGCCAGCAGCTTGGGAGGAGGAGTCAATCAGCCCCAGCATTTT.

This sequence joins TRBV14 and TRBJ1-6, with D perhaps TRBD1 (6 bases). The V and J ends lost 1 base and 8 bases respectively, with 12 bases between them. The CDR3 runs 15 residues. Germline V gives CDR1 SGHDN, CDR2 FVKESK. The CDR3 loop is CASSQGGQIYSPLHF. Written as DNA, the CDR3 is TGTGCCAGCAGCCAAGGCGGACAGATTTATTCACCCCTCCACTTT.

For the CDR3, the DNA is TGTGCCAGCGCCCAAGGGGGCTATCTAACCGGGGAGCTGTTTTTT. Protein product: CASAQGGYLTGELFF. The V gene is TRBV2, the J gene TRBJ2-2; TRBD1 matches 7 bases. The germline CDR1 and CDR2 sequences are SNHLY and FYNNEI. The J segment lost 5 bases and the V segment lost 8 bases, leaving 11 bases of the junction unmatched. This CDR3 is 15 amino acids long.

This clone occurred once. The gene calls are TRBV4-2 and TRBJ2-1; 16 bases are shared with TRBD2. With V trimmed by 7 bases and J by 6 bases, 24 bases remained unmatched. Germline CDR1 and CDR2: LGHNA and YNFKEQ. This CDR3 has 22 amino acids. CDR3 sequence: CASTRSGGTGTSGRAFGNEQFF. The CDR3 coding sequence is TGTGCCAGCACCCGCTCCGGGGGGACTGGGACTAGCGGGAGGGCCTTCGGCAATGAGCAGTTCTTC.

The J gene is TRBJ2-5, the V gene TRBV5-1, with D uncertain. Germline V gives CDR1 SGHRS, CDR2 YFSETQ. This CDR3 comprises 14 residues. The ends were cut back, 2 bases at V and 1 base at J, with 9 bases in the middle. The CDR3 DNA reads as TGCGCCAGCAGCTTTCGCAGACTCCAAGAGACCCAGTACTTC. Amino acid sequence: CASSFRRLQETQYF.

The rearrangement uses TRBV10-3 and TRBJ1-4; D unresolved. Germline V gene lookup returns CDR1 ENHRY and CDR2 SYGVKD. The CDR3 has 14 residues. V was shortened by 1 base and J by 5 bases, with 8 bases between the two germline ends. The CDR3 region has the DNA TGTGCCATCAGTGAGTGGGTCGGGAATGAAAAACTGTTTTTT. Its protein is CAISEWVGNEKLFF.

This clone is a singleton in its sample. The chain recombines TRBV6-1 with TRBJ1-6; the D gene is possibly TRBD1 (6 bases). V lost 1 base and J lost 7, with 11 bases in between. This CDR3 has 15 residues. Per germline, CDR1 MNHNS and CDR2 SASEGT. DNA of the CDR3: TGTGCCAGCAGTGAAGGGGGGCCCTTGAATTCACCCCTCCACTTT. Translating it yields CASSEGGPLNSPLHF.

J is TRBJ1-5 and V is TRBV13; D not resolved. V was cut by 0 bases and J by 5 bases, with 5 bases left in between. Germline V gives CDR1 PRHDT, CDR2 FYEKMQ (reference sequence). The CDR3 runs 13 residues. This chain's CDR3 is CASSLGQDQPQHF. CDR3 bases: TGTGCCAGCAGCTTAGGGCAGGATCAGCCCCAGCATTTT.

The chain recombines TRBV30 with TRBJ1-2, with 12 bases aligning to TRBD1. Germline V lookup: CDR1 GTSNPN, CDR2 SVGIG (reference sequence). The ends lost 8 bases at V and 4 bases at J; junction bases unmatched: 8. This CDR3 region has 14 residues. CDR3 region: CASNRDRGLYGYTF. Here the CDR3 DNA reads TGTGCCAGTAACCGGGACAGGGGGCTCTATGGCTACACCTTC.

This clone was recorded once. The chain carries TRBV18 and TRBJ2-7; weak D call: TRBD1 (7 bases). Germline V gene sequence: CDR1 KGHSH, CDR2 LQKENI. Trimming removed 0 bases at V and 0 bases at J, with 12 bases between. The CDR3 contains 16 residues. CDR3 sequence: CASSPPDREDSYEQYF. CDR3 coding DNA: TGTGCCAGCTCACCACCCGACAGGGAGGACTCCTACGAGCAGTACTTC.